This T cell receptor (beta chain) derives from a study of cytomegalovirus exposure and HLA in healthy donors. Findings and limits, study-wide: Among TCR sequences, most were rare, though some public TCRs appeared in many donors.

The PCR contained 60 Vbeta and 13 Jbeta primers. Generated by immunoSEQ multiplex PCR, the TCRdb table keeps only in-frame clones and is missing some. Among tens of thousands of clones, about four fifths were seen once, and the ten largest hold 32%. On this clone: As yet, its antigen is unknown.

The sequence came from a man aged 50 or older in good health and CMV-seropositive. The specimen sequenced was PBMCs.

The CDR3, as DNA: TGCGCCAGCAGCTCCTCCACGGAGGGGCTTTATGGCTACACCTTC. Translating it yields CASSSSTEGLYGYTF. V gene TRBV5-1 combines with J gene TRBJ1-2; D is possibly TRBD1 (5 bases). Germline assignment: CDR1 SGHRS and CDR2 YFSETQ. V was trimmed by 3 bases and J by 5 bases, leaving 17 bases between them. This CDR3 comprises 15 residues. Based on the CDR3 plus reference TRBV5-1 and TRBJ1-2, the full variable domain is KAGVTQTPRYLIKTRGQQVTLSCSPISGHRSVSWYQQTPGQGLQFLFEYFSETQRNKGNFPGRFSGRQFSNSRSEMNVSTLELGDSALYLCASSSSTEGLYGYTFGSGTRLTVV.